The 29 T cell receptor beta chains below come from one sample, sequenced in a study of blood T cells in healthy people across ages. With a J-beta primer mix and a sample-barcoded 5' primer, a second PCR ran roughly 7 to 11 cycles. TCRdb fed the 5' RACE reads into MiXCR, producing one record per CDR3 protein. Of about 1,500,000 distinct CDR3 sequences detected, 28% appear once; the ten largest clones hold about 7.7%. The material sequenced was blood. The receptor set was obtained from a young woman in good health.

This clonotype was seen repeatedly, ten times or more. The V and J genes are TRBV6-1 and TRBJ2-4, with D hard to call. CDR3 size: 10 residues. Per germline, CDR1 MNHNS and CDR2 SASEGT. Trimming cost V 7 bases and J 10 bases, with 8 bases left between them. The CDR3 reads CASKAGIQYF. DNA of the CDR3: TGTGCCAGCAAGGCAGGTATTCAGTACTTC.

This clonotype was picked up a small number of times. CDR3: CAGKRIGRAETQYF. In nucleotides, the CDR3 is TGTGCCGGGAAGCGAATCGGCCGGGCAGAGACCCAGTACTTC. The V and J genes are TRBV6-1 and TRBJ2-5; D is undetermined. The CDR3 totals 14 residues. The germline V gene has CDR1 MNHNS and CDR2 SASEGT. Between the trimmed V and J ends, which lost 11 bases and 4 bases, there was a span of 20 bases.

The V and J genes are TRBV7-9 and TRBJ2-7, with D possibly being TRBD1 (6 bases). V lost 5 bases, J lost 0 bases, and 17 bases lay in between. This CDR3 has 16 amino acids. Germline V gene sequence: CDR1 SEHNR, CDR2 FQNEAQ (reference sequence). The CDR3 DNA sequence: TGTGCCAGCAGCGACCGCAGGGGCCGGAGCTCCTACGAGCAGTACTTC. This codes for CASSDRRGRSSYEQYF.

This clonotype occurred a few times. The V call is TRBV27, the J call TRBJ1-2; D call uncertain. Germline CDR1 MNHEY, CDR2 SMNVEV (reference sequence). With 4 bases removed from V and 4 bases from J, the gap between germline ends came to 10 bases. The CDR3 has 13 residues. This chain's CDR3 is CASSSRARYGYTF. Written as DNA, the CDR3 is TGTGCCAGCAGTTCGAGAGCCCGCTATGGCTACACCTTC.

The CDR3 region has the DNA TGTGCCAGCAGTGACGAAGGACTAGCCGCGACCTACGAGCAGTACTTC. Encoded protein: CASSDEGLAATYEQYF. This rearrangement joins TRBV2 to TRBJ2-7, with 8 bases matching TRBD2. J gave up 2 bases and V 3 bases, and 9 bases lay outside the gene matches. This CDR3 has 16 residues. CDR1 is SNHLY and CDR2 is FYNNEI in the germline V gene.

The chain joins TRBV12-3 or TRBV12-4 to TRBJ1-1; D is perhaps TRBD1 (6 bases). The CDR3 runs 14 residues. Trimming pared 4 bases from V and 5 bases from J, leaving 14 bases between. Written as DNA, the CDR3 is TGTGCCAGCAGTTCATTTCAGGGGACTACTGAAGCTTTCTTT. Translation gives CASSSFQGTTEAFF.

This clonotype turned up a few times. The rearrangement links TRBV20-1 to TRBJ2-1, with TRBD2 matching over 8 bases. This CDR3 has 15 amino acids. The V gene end was trimmed by 0 bases and the J gene end by 6 bases; junction bases not matched to a gene: 7. The V gene's germline CDR1 is DFQATT and CDR2 SNEGSKA (reference sequence). In nucleotides, the CDR3 is TGCAGTGCTAGAGATAAGCGGGAGCTGTTCAATGAGCAGTTCTTC. Protein product: CSARDKRELFNEQFF.

V is TRBV30 and J is TRBJ1-2; D is uncertain. V lost 2 bases and J 2 bases, leaving 6 bases between the germline ends. In germline, CDR1 is GTSNPN, CDR2 SVGIG (reference sequence). The CDR3 loop spans 12 amino acids. The CDR3: CAWSPKNYGYTF. In DNA, the CDR3 is TGTGCCTGGAGTCCTAAGAACTATGGCTACACCTTC.

This clonotype was picked up a small number of times. The chain recombines TRBV18 with TRBJ2-1; D may be TRBD1 (5 bases). Germline CDR1 KGHSH, CDR2 LQKENI. This CDR3 is 13 amino acids long. V gave up 5 bases and J gave up 7 bases, with 12 bases separating them. Here the CDR3 reads CASSIIGVNEQFF. In nucleotides, the CDR3 is TGTGCCAGCTCAATTATAGGGGTGAATGAGCAGTTCTTC.

This clonotype appeared a few times. This chain joins TRBV27 and TRBJ2-4, with 7 bases lining up with TRBD1. Judging by the DNA end, TRBJ2-7 fits better; the J call may be wrong. Germline assignment: CDR1 MNHEY and CDR2 SMNVEV (reference sequence). This CDR3 region has 18 residues. CDR3 sequence: CASRSLRGDRATHSEQYF. CDR3 DNA sequence: TGTGCCAGCAGATCCCTCAGGGGAGACAGGGCCACTCATAGCGAGCAGTACTTC.

This clonotype was observed a few times. The J gene is TRBJ2-1, the V gene TRBV7-3; D could derive from TRBD1 or TRBD2 (5 bases each). V was shortened by 5 bases and J by 1 base, with 12 bases between the two germline ends. Germline lookup yields CDR1 SGHTA and CDR2 FQGTGA. The CDR3 is 15 residues long. The CDR3 DNA sequence: TGTGCCAGCAGCCAACAGGTAGCGTCCTACAATGAGCAGTTCTTC. This codes for CASSQQVASYNEQFF.

This chain joins TRBV28 and TRBJ2-3; tentative D call: TRBD1 (6 bases). Germline V gene data show CDR1 as MDHEN and CDR2 as SYDVKM. The CDR3 runs to 16 residues. Trimming shortened V by 4 bases and J by 2 bases, and 16 bases separated the two germline ends. CDR3 coding DNA: TGTGCCAGCAGTTGGGACAATCCCCCCCCCACAGATACGCAGTATTTT. Protein product: CASSWDNPPPTDTQYF.

The J gene is TRBJ1-4, the V gene TRBV29-1, with D possibly being TRBD1 (5 bases). V lost 3 bases to trimming and J lost 6 bases, with 11 bases between them. Germline V gene sequence: CDR1 SQVTM, CDR2 ANQGSEA. The CDR3 sequence is 13 residues long. In nucleotides, the CDR3 is TGCAGCGTTGAGGGGGACGGGGATGAAAAACTGTTTTTT. Protein: CSVEGDGDEKLFF. Complete variable domain (other parts from reference TRBV29-1 and TRBJ1-4): SAVISQKPSRDICQRGTSLTIQCQVDSQVTMMFWYRQQPGQSLTLIATANQGSEATYESGFVIDKFPISRPNLTFSTLTVSNMSPEDSSIYLCSVEGDGDEKLFFGSGTQLSVL.

There are a few counts of this clonotype. This chain links TRBV27 with TRBJ2-5; 9 nucleotides line up with TRBD1. With the DNA end fitting TRBJ2-7 better, the J assignment may be wrong. The germline gives CDR1 MNHEY, CDR2 SMNVEV (reference sequence). The CDR3 is made up of 14 amino acids. The CDR3 DNA reads TGTGCCACCCAATGGGGACAGGGTTCCGACGAGCAGTACTTC. Residues: CATQWGQGSDEQYF.

The V call is TRBV25-1, the J call TRBJ2-5; tentatively, D is TRBD1 (6 bases). In germline, CDR1 is MGHDK, CDR2 SYGVNS. The CDR3 totals 16 residues. The ends were cut back, 6 bases at V and 3 bases at J, with 20 bases in the middle. Here the CDR3 reads CASSAQPLTGKETQYF. CDR3 in DNA: TGTGCCAGCAGCGCCCAGCCCCTAACAGGGAAAGAGACCCAGTACTTC.

This clonotype was found a few times. V gene TRBV20-1 combines with J gene TRBJ2-1; D is unresolved. The germline CDR1 and CDR2 sequences are DFQATT and SNEGSKA (reference sequence). The CDR3 covers 15 residues. Trimming stripped 5 bases from V and 4 bases from J, with 18 bases between. The CDR3 is CSAGEDWGYYNEQFF. DNA of the CDR3: TGCAGTGCTGGCGAAGACTGGGGATATTACAATGAGCAGTTCTTC.

This clonotype was counted at least ten times. CDR3 coding DNA: TGCGCCAGCAGCCAAGATTTGCGACAGGGTCATTACGAGCAGTACTTC. Encoded protein: CASSQDLRQGHYEQYF. The chain has TRBV4-3 and TRBJ2-7, with 7 bases aligning to TRBD1. The CDR3 totals 16 residues. Trimming took 0 bases from V and 4 from J; bases not matched to a gene: 9. Germline V lookup: CDR1 LGHNA, CDR2 YSLEER.

The V and J genes are TRBV28 and TRBJ2-7; a possible D gene is TRBD1 (6 bases). V lost 4 bases and J 3 bases, leaving 13 bases between the germline ends. Germline lookup yields CDR1 MDHEN and CDR2 SYDVKM. The CDR3 spans 14 residues. CDR3 amino acids: CASSSLGRGYEQYF. CDR3 in DNA: TGTGCCAGCAGTTCACTGGGCAGGGGCTACGAGCAGTACTTC.

In this sample, this clonotype turned up many times. This chain uses TRBV10-2 with TRBJ2-7, with 10 positions matching TRBD2. Germline CDR1 reads WSHSY; CDR2 reads SAAADI. J gave up 3 bases and V 8 bases, and 1 base lay outside the gene matches. This CDR3 has 12 amino acids. CDR3 residues: CASGTSDYEQYF. CDR3 nucleotide sequence: TGCGCCAGCGGGACTAGCGACTACGAGCAGTACTTC.

The chain carries TRBV6-5 and TRBJ2-1; tentatively, D is TRBD2 (6 bases). CDR1 is MNHEY and CDR2 is SVGAGI in the germline V gene. V was trimmed by 5 bases and J by 7 bases, leaving 18 bases between them. This CDR3 region has 15 residues. As DNA, the CDR3 is TGTGCCAGCAGTCCCTCCCCCCGTCGGGGGAATGAGCAGTTCTTC. Its protein product is CASSPSPRRGNEQFF.

V gene TRBV6-1 combines with J gene TRBJ2-3; D gene ambiguous. V was cut by 3 bases and J by 0 bases, with 7 bases left in between. Germline V gene lookup returns CDR1 MNHNS and CDR2 SASEGT. This CDR3 is 14 amino acids long. The CDR3 sequence: CASSDMTSTDTQYF. DNA of the CDR3: TGTGCCAGCAGTGATATGACTAGCACAGATACGCAGTATTTT.

This chain joins TRBV7-2 and TRBJ1-1; perhaps TRBD1 as D (5 bases). Germline loops: CDR1 SGHTA, CDR2 FQGNSA. Trimming cost V 4 bases and J 5 bases, with 17 bases left between them. This CDR3 contains 15 residues. The CDR3 DNA sequence: TGTGCCAGCAGCTCGGTGGGGGGTTCCCATACTGAAGCTTTCTTT. It translates to CASSSVGGSHTEAFF.

In regard to this clonotype: A read error is possible here, since a much larger clone lies one base away. This chain connects TRBV20-1 to TRBJ2-1, with 8 positions matching TRBD2. From germline, CDR1 is DFQATT and CDR2 SNEGSKA (reference sequence). The V gene end was trimmed by 3 bases and the J gene end by 8 bases; junction bases not matched to a gene: 15. The length of the CDR3 is 16 residues. The chain's CDR3 is CSASSLAVPTSDEQFF. The CDR3 nucleotides are TGCAGTGCTAGTTCACTAGCGGTACCGACAAGCGATGAGCAGTTCTTC.

This clonotype was detected only a few times. With a much larger clone just one base away, this may be a read error. The genes are TRBV4-1 and TRBJ2-7; no reliable D call. CDR1 and CDR2 from the germline V gene are MGHRA and YSYEKL. The CDR3 loop spans 14 amino acids. V lost 1 base and J lost 0, with 7 bases in between. The chain's CDR3 is CASSQGGTSYEQYF. The CDR3 nucleotides are TGCGCCAGCAGCCAAGGAGGAACCTCCTACGAGCAGTACTTC.

This clonotype was observed many times. This sequence joins TRBV11-3 and TRBJ2-1; the match to TRBD2 covers 9 bases. The trim removed 0 bases at V and 2 bases at J, leaving 2 bases unmatched. Per germline, CDR1 SGHNT and CDR2 YENEEA. The CDR3 has 16 residues. Written as DNA, the CDR3 is TGTGCCAGCAGCTTAGAAGGCGGGAGGGCCTACAATGAGCAGTTCTTC. Its protein is CASSLEGGRAYNEQFF.

This clonotype was picked up many times. The chain couples TRBV21-1 to TRBJ2-7; the table's D call TRBD1 went unverified against the DNA. TRBV21-1 is a pseudogene locus. The length of the CDR3 is 15 residues. The CDR3 loop is CASSNHAGQTYEQYF. The CDR3 coding sequence is TGTGCCAGCAGCAATCATGCGGGGCAAACCTACGAGCAGTACTTC.

This clonotype has only a few counts. The chain joins TRBV29-1 to TRBJ2-7, with TRBD1 identical over 7 bases. The CDR3 extends over 12 amino acids. Unmatched junction bases numbered 3, after V lost 5 bases and J lost 2 bases. Germline assignment: CDR1 SQVTM and CDR2 ANQGSEA. The CDR3 nucleotides are TGCAGCGTTTCGAGGGGGCCCTACGAGCAGTACTTC. This gives the protein CSVSRGPYEQYF.

This clonotype was observed many times. The CDR3 DNA reads as TGTGCCAGCAGCTTAGATAATCCGGGACAGGGTCCCTACGAGCAGTACTTC. It codes for CASSLDNPGQGPYEQYF. The chain employs TRBV11-2 and TRBJ2-7; 9 positions match TRBD1. CDR1 and CDR2 (germline): SGHAT, FQNNGV. V was pared by 0 bases and J by 2 bases, with 8 bases of the junction left unmatched. The CDR3 spans 17 residues.

The chain joins TRBV20-1 to TRBJ2-2; 7 bases are shared with TRBD1. The CDR3 is made up of 12 amino acids. After removal of 6 bases from V and 6 bases from J, the junction contained 4 bases not matched to a gene. Germline V gene sequence: CDR1 DFQATT, CDR2 SNEGSKA (reference sequence). The CDR3 DNA is TGCAGTGCGACAGGGCAGGCCGGGGAGCTGTTTTTT. Amino acids: CSATGQAGELFF.